The sequence of this T cell receptor (beta chain) was determined in a study of response to subunit inactivated influenza vaccine. Looked up from germline, CDR1 is SGHVS and CDR2 is FNYEAQ. Losses at the gene ends were 5 bases for V and 0 bases for J; bases not matched to a gene: 10. The CDR3 contains 19 residues. General observations from the study: New T cells are recruited in small numbers by each seasonal influenza vaccination, according to the authors' suggestion.

A remark on this clonotype: What it binds is not known.

From the RT-PCR reads, TCRdb called clonotypes with MiXCR, one entry per CDR3 protein. The sample shows 800,000 to 1,000,000 distinct CDR3 sequences, approximately 22% of them seen only once. The source was PBMCs from blood, collected around 5 days after vaccination. The chain has TRBV7-6 and TRBJ2-6; 10 bases agree with TRBD2. The clonotype originates from a man aged 50 or older who received an inactivated influenza vaccine. The CDR3 region has the DNA TGTGCCAGCAGCCCCAGTTTGGCTAGCGGGAGCTCTGGGGCCAACGTCCTGACTTTC. Amino acid sequence: CASSPSLASGSSGANVLTF.